The clone carrying this TCR beta chain is a singleton in its sample. Its antigen is as yet unknown. This record comes from a study of Ad26.COV2.S vaccination and SARS-CoV-2 variants. Study-wide results and caveats: There was a possibility that the TCR breadth and depth analyses underestimated total T cell responses.

Treatment indicated: around 19 received Ad26.COV2.S at low or high dose, single or two shots; several received placebo; per-sample allocation not given. At day 63 after the first vaccine or placebo injection, samples were drawn. This table comes from immunoSEQ multiplex PCR, and its TCRdb copy is limited to in-frame clones, with some not included. The sample includes about 400,000 clones, 75% to 90% seen only once; the top ten take over 1.5%. The CDR3 totals 19 residues. V was trimmed by 4 bases and J by 1 base, leaving 23 bases between them. Looked up from germline, CDR1 is MDHEN and CDR2 is SYDVKM.

This material consisted of peripheral blood, taken in a trial of Ad26.COV2.S vaccine versus placebo. The V gene is TRBV28, the J gene TRBJ1-5, with D maybe TRBD1 (6 bases). The clonotype was recovered from a person between 18 and 59 years old who received the Ad26.COV2.S COVID-19 vaccine or a placebo. Written as DNA, the CDR3 is TGTGCCAGCAGTTCCCGTTTGGGGGGCGCGGTACGGAGCAATCAGCCCCAGCATTTT. Protein sequence: CASSSRLGGAVRSNQPQHF.